This TCR beta chain was captured in a study of control samples from healthy donors and cancer patients. Assay: immunoSEQ multiplex PCR; the TCRdb copy retains only in-frame clones and omits some. Of about 110,000 clones in the sample, roughly 90% were seen once. The V gene end was trimmed by 4 bases and the J gene end by 6 bases; junction bases not matched to a gene: 8. Germline V CDR1 and CDR2: LNHDA, SQIVND (reference sequence). The CDR3 has 16 amino acids. The source of this sequence is a woman aged 55-75 years with lung cancer. V gene TRBV19 combines with J gene TRBJ1-4; 10 nucleotides agree with TRBD1. Sequencing used PBMCs. CDR3 loop: CASSTMGQGSHEKLFF. CDR3 nucleotides: TGTGCCAGTAGTACGATGGGACAGGGGTCTCATGAAAAACTGTTTTTT. Using reference TRBV19 and TRBJ1-4 for the parts outside the CDR3, the full variable domain is DGGITQSPKYLFRKEGQNVTLSCEQNLNHDAMYWYRQDPGQGLRLIYYSQIVNDFQKGDIAEGYSVSREKKESFPLTVTSAQKNPTAFYLCASSTMGQGSHEKLFFGSGTQLSVL.